This T cell receptor beta chain was captured in a study of cytomegalovirus exposure and HLA in healthy donors. Trimming took 0 bases from V and 6 from J, leaving 10 bases between them. CDR3 length equals 13 residues. Germline V gene lookup returns CDR1 SGHDT and CDR2 YYEEEE. The protocol was immunoSEQ multiplex PCR, while the TCRdb copy is restricted to in-frame clones and leaves out a portion. Among some 270,000 clones listed, approximately 86% were seen once. This clone was recorded once. The TCR was taken from a woman younger than 35 in good health and CMV-seronegative. J is TRBJ2-7 and V is TRBV5-6, with TRBD2 as a possible D gene (6 bases). Sequencing input: PBMCs. CDR3 coding DNA: TGTGCCAGCAGCTTGGCACTAGCTGGCGAGCAGTACTTC. Amino acid sequence: CASSLALAGEQYF. Based on the CDR3 plus reference TRBV5-6 and TRBJ2-7, the full variable domain is DAGVTQSPTHLIKTRGQQVTLRCSPKSGHDTVSWYQQALGQGPQFIFQYYEEEERQRGNFPDRFSGHQFPNYSSELNVNALLLGDSALYLCASSLALAGEQYFGPGTRLTVT.